One T cell receptor (beta chain) is described in this entry. Antigen specificity is unknown. This sample was included in a study of cytomegalovirus exposure and HLA in healthy donors. Study details: The 110 or so validation repertoires used a platform that matched the one used for the approximately 610 first-cohort repertoires, as a later analysis reported. Study-wide points: Usually a TCR sequence was rare, but some public TCRs were found in many donors. Cytomegalovirus association was assigned to approximately 160 TCR beta chains.

V dropped 3 bases and J dropped 4 bases, with 22 bases sitting between them. The CDR3 is made up of 18 amino acids. Germline CDR1 LNHNV, CDR2 YYDKDF (reference sequence). The data were produced by immunoSEQ multiplex PCR, yet TCRdb's version contains in-frame clones alone and is incomplete. This sample has roughly 150,000 clones; almost 85% occur once, and the top ten carry about 27%. The source material was PBMCs. The gene calls are TRBV15 and TRBJ1-5; possible D gene TRBD1, 5 bases. This TCR derives from a man aged 30-40 years in good health and CMV-seropositive. Here the CDR3 DNA reads TGTGCCACCAGCAGCTCCCACCCCAGGGCCCCACTAAATCAGCCCCAGCATTTT. This translates into CATSSSHPRAPLNQPQHF.